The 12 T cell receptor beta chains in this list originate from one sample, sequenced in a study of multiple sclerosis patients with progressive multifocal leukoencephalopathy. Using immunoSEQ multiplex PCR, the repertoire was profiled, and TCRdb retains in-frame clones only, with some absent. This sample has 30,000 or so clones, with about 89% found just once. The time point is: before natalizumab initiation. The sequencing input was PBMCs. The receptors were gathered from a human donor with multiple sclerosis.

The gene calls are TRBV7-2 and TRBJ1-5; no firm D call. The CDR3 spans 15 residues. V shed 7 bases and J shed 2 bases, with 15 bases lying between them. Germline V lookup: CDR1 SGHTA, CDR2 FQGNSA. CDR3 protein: CASTPGGNGNQPQHF. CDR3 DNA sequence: TGTGCCAGCACCCCCGGTGGGAATGGCAATCAGCCCCAGCATTTT.

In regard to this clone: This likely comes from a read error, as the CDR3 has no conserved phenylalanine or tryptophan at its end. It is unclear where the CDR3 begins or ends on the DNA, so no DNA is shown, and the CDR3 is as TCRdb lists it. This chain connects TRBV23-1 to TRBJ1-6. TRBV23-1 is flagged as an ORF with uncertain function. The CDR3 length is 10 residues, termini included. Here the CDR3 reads CASSPGDPMS.

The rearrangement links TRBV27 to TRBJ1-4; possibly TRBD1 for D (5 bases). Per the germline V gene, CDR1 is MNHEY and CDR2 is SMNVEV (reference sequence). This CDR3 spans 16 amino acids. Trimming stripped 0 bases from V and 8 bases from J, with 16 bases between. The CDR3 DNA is TGTGCCAGCAGTTTATCGCCCTCGGGGCTGGGGGAAAAACTGTTTTTT. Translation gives CASSLSPSGLGEKLFF.

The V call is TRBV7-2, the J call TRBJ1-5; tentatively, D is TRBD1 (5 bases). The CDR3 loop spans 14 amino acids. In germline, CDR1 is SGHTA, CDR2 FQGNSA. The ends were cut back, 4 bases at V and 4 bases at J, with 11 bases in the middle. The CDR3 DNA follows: TGTGCCAGCAGCTCCGGGACGGGGAATCAGCCCCAGCATTTT. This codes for CASSSGTGNQPQHF.

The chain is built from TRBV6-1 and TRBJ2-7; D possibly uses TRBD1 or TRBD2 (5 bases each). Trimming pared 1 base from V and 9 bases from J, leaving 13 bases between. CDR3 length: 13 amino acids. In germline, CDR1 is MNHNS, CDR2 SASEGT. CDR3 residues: CASSEGGTPGQYF. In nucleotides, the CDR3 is TGTGCCAGCAGTGAAGGAGGGACCCCGGGGCAGTACTTC.

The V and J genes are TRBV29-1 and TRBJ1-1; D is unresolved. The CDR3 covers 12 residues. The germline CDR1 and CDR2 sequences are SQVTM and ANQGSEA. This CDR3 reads CSLDSSNTEAFF. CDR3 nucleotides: TGCAGTTTAGATAGTTCGAACACTGAAGCTTTCTTT.

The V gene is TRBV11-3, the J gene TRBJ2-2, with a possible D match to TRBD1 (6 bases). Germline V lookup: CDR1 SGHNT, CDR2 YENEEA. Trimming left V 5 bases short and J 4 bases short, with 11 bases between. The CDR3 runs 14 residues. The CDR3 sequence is CASSQDRVTGELFF. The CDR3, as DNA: TGTGCCAGCAGCCAGGACAGAGTCACCGGGGAGCTGTTTTTT.

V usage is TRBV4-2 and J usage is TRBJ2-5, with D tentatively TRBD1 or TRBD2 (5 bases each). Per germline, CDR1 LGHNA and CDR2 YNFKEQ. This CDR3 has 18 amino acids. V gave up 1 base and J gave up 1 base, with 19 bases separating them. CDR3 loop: CASSQVASRARGQETQYF. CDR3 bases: TGTGCCAGCAGCCAAGTGGCGTCGAGGGCGAGGGGCCAAGAGACCCAGTACTTC.

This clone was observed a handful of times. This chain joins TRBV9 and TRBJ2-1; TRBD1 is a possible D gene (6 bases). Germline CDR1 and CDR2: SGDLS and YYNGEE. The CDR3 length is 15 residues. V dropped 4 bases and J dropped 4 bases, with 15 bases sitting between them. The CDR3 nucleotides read TGTGCCAGCAGCCCAAAGGGGGACCAATACAATGAGCAGTTCTTC. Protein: CASSPKGDQYNEQFF. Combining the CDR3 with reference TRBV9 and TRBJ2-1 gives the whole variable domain DSGVTQTPKHLITATGQRVTLRCSPRSGDLSVYWYQQSLDQGLQFLIQYYNGEERAKGNILERFSAQQFPDLHSELNLSSLELGDSALYFCASSPKGDQYNEQFFGPGTRLTVL.

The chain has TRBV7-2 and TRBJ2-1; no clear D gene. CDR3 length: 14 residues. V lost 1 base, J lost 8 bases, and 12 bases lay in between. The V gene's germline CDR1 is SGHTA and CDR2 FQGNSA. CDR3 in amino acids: CASSLEVASHEQFF. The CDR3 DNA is TGTGCCAGCAGCTTAGAGGTTGCTTCCCATGAGCAGTTCTTC.

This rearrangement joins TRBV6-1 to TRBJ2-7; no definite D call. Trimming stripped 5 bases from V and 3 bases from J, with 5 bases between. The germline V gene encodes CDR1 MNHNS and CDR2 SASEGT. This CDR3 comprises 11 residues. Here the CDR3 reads CASSPSYEQYF. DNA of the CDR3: TGTGCCAGCAGTCCCAGCTACGAGCAGTACTTC.

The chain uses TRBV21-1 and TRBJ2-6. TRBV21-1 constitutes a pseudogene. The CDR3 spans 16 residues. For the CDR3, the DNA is TGTGCCAGCAGCAAGCTTGGGGGTCCTGGGGCCAACGTCCTGACTTTC. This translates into CASSKLGGPGANVLTF.